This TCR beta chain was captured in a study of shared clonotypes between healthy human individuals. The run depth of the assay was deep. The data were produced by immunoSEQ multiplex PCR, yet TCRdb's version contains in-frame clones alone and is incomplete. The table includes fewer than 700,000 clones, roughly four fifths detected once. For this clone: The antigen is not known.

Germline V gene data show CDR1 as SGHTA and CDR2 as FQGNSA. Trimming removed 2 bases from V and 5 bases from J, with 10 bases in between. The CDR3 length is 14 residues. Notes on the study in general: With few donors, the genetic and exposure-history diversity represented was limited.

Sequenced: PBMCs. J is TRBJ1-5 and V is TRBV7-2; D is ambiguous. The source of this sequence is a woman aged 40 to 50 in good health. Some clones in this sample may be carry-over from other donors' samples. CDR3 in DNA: TGTGCCAGCAGCTTACGGCCAGGCCATCAGCCCCAGCATTTT. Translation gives CASSLRPGHQPQHF.